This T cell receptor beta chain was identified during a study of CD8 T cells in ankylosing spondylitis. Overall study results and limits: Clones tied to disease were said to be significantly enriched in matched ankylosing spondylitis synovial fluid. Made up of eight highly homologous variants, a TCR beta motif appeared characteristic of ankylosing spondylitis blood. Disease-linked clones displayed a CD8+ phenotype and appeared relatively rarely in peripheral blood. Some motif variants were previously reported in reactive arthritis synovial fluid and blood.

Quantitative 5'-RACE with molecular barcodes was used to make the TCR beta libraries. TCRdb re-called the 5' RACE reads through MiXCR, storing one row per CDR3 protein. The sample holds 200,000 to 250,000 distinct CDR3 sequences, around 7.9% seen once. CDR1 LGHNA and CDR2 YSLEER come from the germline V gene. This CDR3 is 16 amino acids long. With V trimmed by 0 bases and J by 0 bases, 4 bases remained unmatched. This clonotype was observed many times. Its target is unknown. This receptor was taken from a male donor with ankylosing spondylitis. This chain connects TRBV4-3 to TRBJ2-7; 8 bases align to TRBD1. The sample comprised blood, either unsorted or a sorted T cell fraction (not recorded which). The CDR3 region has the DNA TGCGCCAGCAGCCAAGATCAGCAGGGGGCCTCCTACGAGCAGTACTTC. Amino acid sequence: CASSQDQQGASYEQYF.